The rows below give T cell receptor beta chains drawn from one sample of a study of shared clonotypes between healthy human individuals. This table comes from immunoSEQ multiplex PCR, and its TCRdb copy is limited to in-frame clones, with some not included. The sample shows fewer than 1 million clones, 96% of them seen only once. The sequencing sample was made of naive CD8+ T cells sorted from blood. The receptors derive from a man younger than 45 in good health. CDR3s include the opening cysteine and the closing phenylalanine or tryptophan. The D gene is left open where the match is weak. Rows may omit the clone size; those that give it use once, few, many or a size class.

TRBJ2-7 | TRBV29-1 | TRBD1 | NA | CSVDDRENSYEQYF | TGCAGCGTTGATGACAGGGAGAACTCCTACGAGCAGTACTTC
TRBJ2-7 | TRBV2 | NA | NA | CASSEWREGSEQYF | TGTGCCAGCAGTGAGTGGCGGGAAGGGTCCGAGCAGTACTTC
TRBJ2-7 | TRBV19 | TRBD2 | NA | CASSNGLAGFDEQYF | TGTGCCAGTAGTAACGGACTAGCGGGGTTTGACGAGCAGTACTTC
TRBJ2-1 | TRBV29-1 | NA | NA | CSVELGDNEQFF | TGCAGCGTTGAGCTAGGCGACAATGAGCAGTTCTTC
TRBJ2-5 | TRBV4-3 | TRBD1 | NA | CASSQGTTTGGGETQYF | TGCGCCAGCAGCCAAGGAACAACGACAGGGGGCGGGGAGACCCAGTACTTC
TRBJ1-2 | TRBV5-5 | NA | NA | CASSDDRLRSGYTF | TGTGCCAGCAGCGATGACAGGTTACGAAGCGGCTACACCTTC
TRBJ2-1 | TRBV4-3 | NA | NA | CASSQGLSSYNEQFF | TGCGCCAGCAGCCAAGGCCTCAGCTCCTACAATGAGCAGTTCTTC
TRBJ2-7 | TRBV6-1 | NA | NA | CASSEYSRGSSYEQYF | TGTGCCAGCAGTGAATACTCGCGGGGATCTTCCTACGAGCAGTACTTC
TRBJ2-7 | TRBV29-1 | TRBD2 | NA | CSVGGTSGRRLSYEQYF | TGCAGCGTTGGGGGGACTAGCGGGAGACGTCTGAGCTACGAGCAGTACTTC
TRBJ2-7 | TRBV9 | TRBD1 | NA | CASSAGTGSQYEQYF | TGTGCCAGCAGCGCCGGGACAGGGAGCCAATACGAGCAGTACTTC
TRBJ1-6 | TRBV6-5 | NA | NA | CASSYLNRVDNSPLHF | TGTGCCAGCAGTTACCTGAACCGGGTCGATAATTCACCCCTCCACTTT
TRBJ2-1 | TRBV5-6 | NA | NA | CASSLGSATRAYNEQFF | TGTGCCAGCAGCTTGGGCTCCGCGACAAGGGCCTACAATGAGCAGTTCTTC
TRBJ2-7 | TRBV27 | NA | NA | CASSLTGLDYEQYF | TGTGCCAGCAGTTTGACGGGATTGGACTACGAGCAGTACTTC
TRBJ2-3 | TRBV14 | NA | NA | CASSQGSRQSPEPVTDTQYF | TGTGCCAGCAGCCAAGGCTCACGACAGTCTCCGGAACCCGTTACAGATACGCAGTATTTT
TRBJ2-1 | TRBV29-1 | NA | once | CSVVIPISNEQFF | TGCAGCGTTGTGATTCCGATTAGCAATGAGCAGTTCTTC
TRBJ2-7 | TRBV4-3 | TRBD1 | once | CASSQEGQGIDEQYF | TGCGCCAGCAGCCAAGAGGGACAGGGGATCGACGAGCAGTACTTC
TRBJ2-5 | TRBV7-9 | NA | NA | CASSLAGETQYF | TGTGCCAGCAGCTTAGCCGGAGAGACCCAGTACTTC
TRBJ1-4 | TRBV5-1 | NA | NA | CASSLMRVGNEKLFF | TGCGCCAGCAGCCTAATGCGGGTTGGTAATGAAAAACTGTTTTTT
TRBJ2-5 | TRBV10-2 | TRBD2 | NA | CAINVGLAGETQYF | TGCGCCATTAATGTCGGACTAGCCGGAGAGACCCAGTACTTC
TRBJ2-1 | TRBV7-9 | NA | NA | CASSSPGHREYGQFF | TGTGCCAGCAGCTCTCCAGGCCACCGAGAGTATGGGCAGTTCTTC
TRBJ1-5 | TRBV7-8 | TRBD1 | NA | CASSRTGGGQPRHF | TGTGCCAGCAGCCGAACAGGGGGCGGTCAGCCCCGGCATTTT
TRBJ2-3 | TRBV6-5 | TRBD2 | NA | CASSSQREFTDTQYF | TGTGCCAGCAGTTCCCAGCGGGAGTTCACAGATACGCAGTATTTT
TRBJ2-7 | TRBV2 | NA | NA | CAIPGRGPSEQYF | TGTGCCATCCCTGGGCGGGGCCCCTCCGAGCAGTACTTC
TRBJ1-1 | TRBV30 | NA | NA | CAWSVRKEAFF | TGTGCCTGGAGTGTACGAAAGGAAGCTTTCTTT
TRBJ1-5 | TRBV28 | TRBD1 | NA | CASSFSGQGDQPQHF | TGTGCCAGCAGTTTTTCGGGACAGGGGGACCAGCCCCAGCATTTT
TRBJ2-2 | TRBV27 | NA | NA | CASRISVSGELFF | TGTGCCAGCAGGATATCGGTCTCCGGGGAGCTGTTTTTT
TRBJ1-1 | TRBV9 | TRBD1 | NA | CASSVDPSGGTAMNTEAFF | TGTGCCAGCAGCGTAGACCCCTCAGGGGGGACAGCCATGAACACTGAAGCTTTCTTT
TRBJ2-5 | TRBV9 | TRBD2 | NA | CASSVVLAGQETQYF | TGTGCCAGCAGCGTAGTCCTAGCGGGCCAAGAGACCCAGTACTTC
TRBJ2-1 | TRBV7-9 | NA | NA | CASSFPGVNNEQFF | TGTGCCAGCAGCTTTCCGGGAGTCAACAATGAGCAGTTCTTC
TRBJ2-7 | TRBV4-3 | NA | NA | CASSPGVGSANEQYF | TGCGCCAGCAGCCCCGGAGTCGGGAGCGCAAACGAGCAGTACTTC
TRBJ1-2 | TRBV2 | TRBD1 | NA | CASSGQGDYGYTF | TGTGCCAGCAGTGGACAGGGGGACTATGGCTACACCTTC
TRBJ1-1 | TRBV6-5 | NA | NA | CASKPTAGHFTEAFF | TGTGCCAGCAAACCAACCGCGGGACACTTCACTGAAGCTTTCTTT
TRBJ2-7 | TRBV7-8 | NA | NA | CASSLRAVPNEQYF | TGTGCCAGCAGCTTACGGGCGGTTCCTAACGAGCAGTACTTC
TRBJ1-4 | TRBV27 | TRBD1 | NA | CASSSWTGGEKLFF | TGTGCCAGCAGTTCCTGGACAGGGGGCGAAAAACTGTTTTTT
TRBJ2-5 | TRBV29-1 | TRBD1 | NA | CSVEGRDRGLGTQYF | TGCAGCGTTGAAGGGCGGGACAGGGGGCTCGGGACCCAGTACTTC
TRBJ1-4 | TRBV30 | NA | NA | CAWRPLWVSKSDGEKLFF | TGTGCCTGGAGACCTCTCTGGGTAAGCAAGTCGGACGGCGAAAAACTGTTTTTT
TRBJ2-5 | TRBV27 | TRBD1 | NA | CASSLLGTGGWETQYF | TGTGCCAGCAGTTTATTAGGGACAGGGGGCTGGGAGACCCAGTACTTC
TRBJ2-1 | TRBV27 | TRBD2 | NA | CASSLGAGVHNEQFF | TGTGCCAGCAGTTTAGGGGCGGGAGTACACAATGAGCAGTTCTTC
TRBJ2-2 | TRBV2 | NA | NA | CASSETVTNTGELFF | TGTGCCAGCAGTGAAACAGTAACGAACACCGGGGAGCTGTTTTTT
TRBJ2-7 | TRBV11-2 | NA | NA | CASHPPEGRYEQYF | TGTGCCAGCCACCCACCAGAAGGTCGCTACGAGCAGTACTTC
TRBJ2-7 | TRBV29-1 | TRBD2 | NA | CSVEDPTSGTYEQYF | TGCAGCGTTGAAGATCCAACTAGCGGGACGTACGAGCAGTACTTC
TRBJ2-7 | TRBV2 | NA | NA | CASNGNEQYF | TGTGCCAGCAATGGGAACGAGCAGTACTTC
TRBJ1-4 | TRBV27 | NA | few | CASTVVAGSEKLFF | TGTGCCAGCACTGTTGTGGCGGGCAGTGAAAAACTGTTTTTT
TRBJ1-5 | TRBV2 | NA | NA | CASSEELSQPQHF | TGTGCCAGCAGTGAAGAGCTCAGCCAGCCCCAGCATTTT
TRBJ1-1 | TRBV6-6 | NA | NA | CASSLGTFNTEAFF | TGTGCCAGCAGTTTGGGGACATTCAATACTGAAGCTTTCTTT
TRBJ2-1 | TRBV7-9 | NA | NA | CASSFGLGELAEQFF | TGTGCCAGCAGCTTTGGTTTGGGGGAGCTGGCTGAGCAGTTCTTC
TRBJ1-1 | TRBV10-3 | NA | NA | CAIRSQRHSVNTEAFF | TGTGCCATCAGAAGCCAGCGGCACTCGGTGAACACTGAAGCTTTCTTT
TRBJ1-1 | TRBV27 | NA | few | CASSLLGGNTEAFF | TGTGCCAGCAGTTTATTGGGGGGGAACACTGAAGCTTTCTTT
TRBJ2-7 | TRBV15 | NA | NA | CATSRATGAYEQYF | TGTGCCACCAGCAGAGCGACAGGCGCCTACGAGCAGTACTTC
TRBJ2-6 | TRBV9 | NA | NA | CASSGKTSGANVLTF | TGTGCCAGCAGCGGAAAGACAAGTGGGGCCAACGTCCTGACTTTC
TRBJ2-7 | TRBV9 | TRBD1 | NA | CASSVSDRTGVSYEQYF | TGTGCCAGCAGCGTAAGTGATCGGACAGGGGTATCCTACGAGCAGTACTTC
TRBJ2-7 | TRBV29-1 | NA | NA | CSGLRDGSYEQYF | TGCAGCGGGCTCCGGGACGGCTCCTACGAGCAGTACTTC
TRBJ2-7 | TRBV5-6 | NA | NA | CASSLGQILYEQYF | TGTGCCAGCAGCTTGGGTCAGATACTCTACGAGCAGTACTTC
TRBJ2-7 | TRBV27 | TRBD1 | NA | CASSFVAGTGMTYEQYF | TGTGCCAGCAGTTTTGTGGCGGGGACAGGGATGACCTACGAGCAGTACTTC
TRBJ2-7 | TRBV29-1 | NA | once | CSVVGGPGEQYF | TGCAGCGTTGTTGGGGGCCCGGGCGAGCAGTACTTC
TRBJ2-7 | TRBV7-9 | TRBD1 | NA | CASSPGTGPEQYF | TGTGCCAGCAGCCCCGGGACAGGGCCTGAGCAGTACTTC
TRBJ1-2 | TRBV7-9 | NA | NA | CASSLPWTEKANYGYTF | TGTGCCAGCAGCTTACCATGGACGGAAAAAGCTAACTATGGCTACACCTTC
TRBJ1-1 | TRBV5-4 | NA | NA | CASSLSFPFTEAFF | TGTGCCAGCAGCCTCTCGTTCCCTTTCACTGAAGCTTTCTTT